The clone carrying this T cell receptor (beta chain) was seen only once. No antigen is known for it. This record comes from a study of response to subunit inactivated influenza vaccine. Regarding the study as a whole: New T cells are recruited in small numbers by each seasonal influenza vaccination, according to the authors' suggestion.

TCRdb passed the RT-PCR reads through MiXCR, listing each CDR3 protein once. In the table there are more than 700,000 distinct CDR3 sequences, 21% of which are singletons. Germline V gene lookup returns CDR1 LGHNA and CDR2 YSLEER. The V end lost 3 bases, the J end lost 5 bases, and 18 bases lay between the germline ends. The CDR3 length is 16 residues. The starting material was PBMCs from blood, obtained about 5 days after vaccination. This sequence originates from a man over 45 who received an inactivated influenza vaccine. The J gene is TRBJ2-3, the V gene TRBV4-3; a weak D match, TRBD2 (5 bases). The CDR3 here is CASSHHSSARVDTQYF. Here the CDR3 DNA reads TGCGCCAGCAGCCATCATTCCAGCGCGAGGGTAGATACGCAGTATTTT.